A selection of T cell receptor beta chains follows, all from one sample in a study of cytomegalovirus exposure and HLA in healthy donors. Repertoires were generated with immunoSEQ multiplex PCR, while TCRdb's copy carries only in-frame clones and drops some. The sample records about 160,000 clones, about nine tenths being singletons. Sequencing used PBMCs. These receptors all stem from a man between 18 and 29 years old in good health and CMV-seropositive. Each CDR3 is given with its conserved first and last residue. Each record gives: clone size, J gene, V gene, D gene, CDR3 protein. D genes are given only for firm matches. Expanded clones get a size class; other rows say once, few or many, or leave the size out.

NA TRBJ2-5 TRBV7-9 NA CASSLAGGRETQYF
NA TRBJ2-7 TRBV7-9 TRBD1 CASSPHRGTGTYEQYF
NA TRBJ2-1 TRBV4-1 NA CASSQEGRLLDGFEQFF
NA TRBJ2-4 TRBV11-2 NA CASSSTDNAKNIQYF
NA TRBJ2-7 TRBV15 NA CATSSNLGGGYEQYF
NA TRBJ1-2 TRBV29-1 TRBD1 CSVEDRADYGYTF
NA TRBJ2-1 TRBV5-1 TRBD2 CASSQAGGPYNEQFF
NA TRBJ2-3 TRBV18 NA CASSHRQERDTQYF
NA TRBJ2-5 TRBV19 TRBD1 CASSMYRRGLRPETQYF
NA TRBJ2-5 TRBV5-1 NA CASSSFTGRRETQYF
NA TRBJ1-5 TRBV19 NA CATSGRNNQPQHF
medium-sized TRBJ1-2 TRBV7-6 NA CASSARDLRGYTF
NA TRBJ2-3 TRBV7-8 TRBD2 CASSLGLAGLTDTQYF
NA TRBJ2-7 TRBV5-1 NA CASSLIGRDYEQYF
NA TRBJ2-7 TRBV25-1 TRBD1 CASSEYTGTGAGEQYF
NA TRBJ1-4 TRBV15 TRBD1 CATSRTGGANEKLFF
NA TRBJ1-2 TRBV5-6 NA CASSLGQRLGGYTF
few TRBJ1-4 TRBV5-7 NA CASSPGGALEEKLFF
NA TRBJ2-1 TRBV11-2 TRBD1 CASSFGTGNEQFF
NA TRBJ2-1 TRBV6-1 TRBD2 CASSAGTSGSNEQFF
NA TRBJ2-5 TRBV28 TRBD2 CASSKGLAGEGETQYF
NA TRBJ2-7 TRBV5-1 TRBD1 CASSLELRGRSEQYF
NA TRBJ2-1 TRBV7-8 TRBD2 CASSLPPSGSILNEQFF
NA TRBJ2-7 TRBV27 NA CASSSQGFSYEQYF
NA TRBJ2-1 TRBV6-1 NA CASSEAVDTTYNEQFF
NA TRBJ1-2 TRBV5-4 NA CASSSGEAYGYTF
NA TRBJ1-2 TRBV19 TRBD1 CASSIEVQPGTGYGYTF
NA TRBJ1-1 TRBV7-3 NA CASSLSQGGIAFF
NA TRBJ2-1 TRBV15 TRBD2 CATSTGGIAGAYNEQFF
NA TRBJ2-1 TRBV4-1 NA CASSQDPRDYNEQFF
once TRBJ2-2 TRBV19 TRBD2 CASSIGLAVTGELFF
NA TRBJ1-3 TRBV11-2 NA CASSLTFENTIYF
NA TRBJ2-1 TRBV20-1 NA CSARRRDEQFF
NA TRBJ2-1 TRBV19 TRBD2 CASSLGLAGGYNEQFF
NA TRBJ2-7 TRBV27 TRBD2 CASRKSLAGGPSYEQYF
few TRBJ1-4 TRBV4-1 NA CASSPNLFGLATNEKLFF
NA TRBJ1-2 TRBV11-3 NA CASSLRSGGDIGYTF
NA TRBJ1-1 TRBV6-5 TRBD1 CASSERTGRDTEAFF
few TRBJ2-1 TRBV27 NA CASSRAGSYNEQFF
many TRBJ2-7 TRBV2 TRBD2 CASSGLAGGRSYEQYF
NA TRBJ2-7 TRBV4-1 NA CASSQDPVSTREQYF
few TRBJ2-7 TRBV12-1 NA CASSFCDRGPSYEQYF
NA TRBJ2-1 TRBV29-1 TRBD2 CSVALRQGLAGGDYNEQFF
once TRBJ2-1 TRBV6-6 TRBD2 CASTRPGLAGGEQFF
NA TRBJ1-3 TRBV27 NA CASSLDRPSSGNTIYF
NA TRBJ2-7 TRBV5-4 NA CASSKDRETYEQYF
NA TRBJ1-1 TRBV7-9 NA CASSLQNTEAFF
NA TRBJ2-5 TRBV28 TRBD1 CASSSDRAGQETQYF